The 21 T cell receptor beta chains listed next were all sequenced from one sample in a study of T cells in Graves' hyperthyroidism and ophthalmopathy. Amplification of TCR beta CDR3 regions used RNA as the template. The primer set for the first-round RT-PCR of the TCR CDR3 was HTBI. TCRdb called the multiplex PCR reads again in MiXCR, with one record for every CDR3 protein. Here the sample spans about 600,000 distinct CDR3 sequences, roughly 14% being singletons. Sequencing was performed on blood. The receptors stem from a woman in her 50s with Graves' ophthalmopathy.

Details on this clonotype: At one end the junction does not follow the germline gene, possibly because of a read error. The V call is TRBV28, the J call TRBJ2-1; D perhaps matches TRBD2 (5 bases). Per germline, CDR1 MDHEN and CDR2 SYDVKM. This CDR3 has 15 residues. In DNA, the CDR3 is TGTGCCTGCAGTAATACTAGAGGTCTCAAGAATGAGCAGTTCTTC. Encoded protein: CACSNTRGLKNEQFF.

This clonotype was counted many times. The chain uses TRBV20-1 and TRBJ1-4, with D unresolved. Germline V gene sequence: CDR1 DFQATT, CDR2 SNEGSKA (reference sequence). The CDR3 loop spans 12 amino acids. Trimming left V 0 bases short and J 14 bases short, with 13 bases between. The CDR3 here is CSAREIQGGLFF. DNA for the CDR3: TGCAGTGCTAGAGAGATCCAAGGCGGCCTGTTTTTT.

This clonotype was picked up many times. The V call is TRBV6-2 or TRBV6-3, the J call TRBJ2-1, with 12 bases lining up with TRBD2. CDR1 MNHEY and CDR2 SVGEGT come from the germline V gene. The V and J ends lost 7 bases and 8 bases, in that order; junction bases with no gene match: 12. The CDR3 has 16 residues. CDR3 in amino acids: CASKGLAGQSSDEQFF. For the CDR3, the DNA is TGTGCCAGCAAGGGACTAGCGGGCCAATCAAGCGATGAGCAGTTCTTC.

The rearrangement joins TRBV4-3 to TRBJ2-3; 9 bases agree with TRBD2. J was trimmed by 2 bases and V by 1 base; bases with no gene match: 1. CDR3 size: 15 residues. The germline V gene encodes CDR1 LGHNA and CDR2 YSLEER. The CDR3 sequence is CASSQVAGVTDTQYF. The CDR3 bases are TGCGCCAGCAGCCAAGTAGCGGGAGTCACAGATACGCAGTATTTT.

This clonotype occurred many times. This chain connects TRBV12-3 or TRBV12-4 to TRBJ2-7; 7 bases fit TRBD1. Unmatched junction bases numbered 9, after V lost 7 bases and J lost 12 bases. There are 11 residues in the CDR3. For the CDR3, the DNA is TGTGCCAGCACCACATCCGGGACAGCGTACTTC. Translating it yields CASTTSGTAYF.

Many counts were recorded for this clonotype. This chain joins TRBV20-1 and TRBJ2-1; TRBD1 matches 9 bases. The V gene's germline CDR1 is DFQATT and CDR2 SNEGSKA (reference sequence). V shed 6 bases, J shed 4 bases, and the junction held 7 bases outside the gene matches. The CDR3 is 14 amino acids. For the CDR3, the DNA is TGCAGTGCATCCGGGACAGGGCTATACAATGAGCAGTTCTTC. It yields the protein CSASGTGLYNEQFF.

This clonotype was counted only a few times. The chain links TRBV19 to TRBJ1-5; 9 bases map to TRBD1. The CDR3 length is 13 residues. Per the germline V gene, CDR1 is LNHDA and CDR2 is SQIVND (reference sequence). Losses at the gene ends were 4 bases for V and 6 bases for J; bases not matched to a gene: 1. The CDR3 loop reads CASSRQGGQPQHF. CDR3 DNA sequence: TGTGCCAGTAGTAGACAGGGGGGTCAGCCCCAGCATTTT. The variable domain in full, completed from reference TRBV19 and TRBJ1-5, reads DGGITQSPKYLFRKEGQNVTLSCEQNLNHDAMYWYRQDPGQGLRLIYYSQIVNDFQKGDIAEGYSVSREKKESFPLTVTSAQKNPTAFYLCASSRQGGQPQHFGDGTRLSIL.

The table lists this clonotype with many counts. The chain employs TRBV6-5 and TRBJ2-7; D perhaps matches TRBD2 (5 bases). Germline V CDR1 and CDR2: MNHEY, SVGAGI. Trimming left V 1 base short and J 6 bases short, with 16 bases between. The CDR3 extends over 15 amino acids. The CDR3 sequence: CASSYWSGGVIEQYF. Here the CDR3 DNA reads TGTGCCAGCAGTTACTGGAGCGGTGGGGTGATCGAGCAGTACTTC.

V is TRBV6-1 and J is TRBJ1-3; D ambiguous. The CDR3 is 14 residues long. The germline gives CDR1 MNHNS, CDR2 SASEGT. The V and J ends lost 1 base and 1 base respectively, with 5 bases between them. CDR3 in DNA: TGTGCCAGCAGTGAAGTACCATCTGGAAACACCATATATTTT. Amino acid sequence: CASSEVPSGNTIYF.

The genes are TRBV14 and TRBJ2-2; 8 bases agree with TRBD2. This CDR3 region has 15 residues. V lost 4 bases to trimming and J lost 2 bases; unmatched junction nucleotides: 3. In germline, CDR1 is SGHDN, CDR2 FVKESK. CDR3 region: CASSRAGGNTGELFF. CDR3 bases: TGTGCCAGCAGCCGGGCGGGAGGTAACACCGGGGAGCTGTTTTTT.

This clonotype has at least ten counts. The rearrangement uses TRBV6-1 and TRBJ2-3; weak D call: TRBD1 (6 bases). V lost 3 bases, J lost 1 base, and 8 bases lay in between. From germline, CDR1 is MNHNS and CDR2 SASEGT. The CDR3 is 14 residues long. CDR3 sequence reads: CASSDSGGTDTQYF. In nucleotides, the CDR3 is TGTGCCAGCAGTGACTCAGGGGGCACAGATACGCAGTATTTT.

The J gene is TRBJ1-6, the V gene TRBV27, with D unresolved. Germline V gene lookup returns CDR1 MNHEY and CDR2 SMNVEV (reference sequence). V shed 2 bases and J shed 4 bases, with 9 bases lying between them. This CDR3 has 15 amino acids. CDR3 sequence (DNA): TGTGCCAGCAGTTTAGTTCTGGGTTATAATTCACCCCTCCACTTT. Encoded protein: CASSLVLGYNSPLHF.

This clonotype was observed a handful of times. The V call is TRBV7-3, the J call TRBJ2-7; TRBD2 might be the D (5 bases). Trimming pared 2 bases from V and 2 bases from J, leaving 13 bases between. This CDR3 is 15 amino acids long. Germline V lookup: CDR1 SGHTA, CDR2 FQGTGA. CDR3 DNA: TGTGCCAGCAGCTTAGGAGGTGGGTTCCCCTACGAGCAGTACTTC. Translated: CASSLGGGFPYEQYF.

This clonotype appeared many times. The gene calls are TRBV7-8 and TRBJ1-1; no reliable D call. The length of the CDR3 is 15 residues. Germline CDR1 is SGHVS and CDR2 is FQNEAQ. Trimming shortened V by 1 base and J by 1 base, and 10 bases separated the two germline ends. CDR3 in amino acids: CASSLVVSKNTEAFF. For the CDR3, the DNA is TGTGCCAGCAGCTTAGTGGTCAGTAAGAACACTGAAGCTTTCTTT. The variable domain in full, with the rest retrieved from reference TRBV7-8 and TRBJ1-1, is GAGVSQSPRYKVAKRGQDVALRCDPISGHVSLFWYQQALGQGPEFLTYFQNEAQLDKSGLPSDRFFAERPEGSVSTLKIQRTQQEDSAVYLCASSLVVSKNTEAFFGQGTRLTVV.

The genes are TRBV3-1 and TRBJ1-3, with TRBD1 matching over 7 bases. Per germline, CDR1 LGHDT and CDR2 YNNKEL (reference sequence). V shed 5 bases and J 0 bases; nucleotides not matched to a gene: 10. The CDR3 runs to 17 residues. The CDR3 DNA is TGTGCCAGCAGCGACCGACAGGGAATCAACTCTGGAAACACCATATATTTT. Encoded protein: CASSDRQGINSGNTIYF.

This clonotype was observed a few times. CDR3 DNA sequence: TGCAGCGTCCTCGGGGGCCCTGGGCGGGAGGGCCTTGTCCAAGAGACCCAGTACTTC. This gives the protein CSVLGGPGREGLVQETQYF. This rearrangement joins TRBV29-1 to TRBJ2-5, with 9 bases matching TRBD2. The J segment lost 1 base and the V segment lost 6 bases, leaving 21 bases of the junction unmatched. This CDR3 is built from 19 residues. CDR1 SQVTM and CDR2 ANQGSEA come from the germline V gene.

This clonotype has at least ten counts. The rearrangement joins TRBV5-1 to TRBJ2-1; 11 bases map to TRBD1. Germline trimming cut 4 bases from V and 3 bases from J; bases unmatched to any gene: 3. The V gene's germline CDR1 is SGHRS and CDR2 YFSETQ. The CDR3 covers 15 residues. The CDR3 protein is CASSLGQGVYNEQFF. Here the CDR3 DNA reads TGCGCCAGCAGCCTGGGACAGGGGGTCTACAATGAGCAGTTCTTC. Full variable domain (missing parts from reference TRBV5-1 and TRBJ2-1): KAGVTQTPRYLIKTRGQQVTLSCSPISGHRSVSWYQQTPGQGLQFLFEYFSETQRNKGNFPGRFSGRQFSNSRSEMNVSTLELGDSALYLCASSLGQGVYNEQFFGPGTRLTVL.

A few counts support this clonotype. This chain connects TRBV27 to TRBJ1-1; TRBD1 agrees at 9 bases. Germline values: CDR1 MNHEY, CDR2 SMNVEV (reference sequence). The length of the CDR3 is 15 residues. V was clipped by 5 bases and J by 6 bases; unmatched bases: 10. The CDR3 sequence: CASSPGTGIWAEAFF. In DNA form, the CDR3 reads TGTGCCAGCAGTCCCGGGACAGGGATATGGGCTGAAGCTTTCTTT.

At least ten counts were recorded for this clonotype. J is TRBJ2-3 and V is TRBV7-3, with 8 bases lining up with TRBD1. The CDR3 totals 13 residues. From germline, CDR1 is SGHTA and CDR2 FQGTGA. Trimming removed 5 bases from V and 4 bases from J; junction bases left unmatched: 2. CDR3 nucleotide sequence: TGTGCCAGCAGCCCACAGGGGGCAGATACGCAGTATTTT. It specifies CASSPQGADTQYF.

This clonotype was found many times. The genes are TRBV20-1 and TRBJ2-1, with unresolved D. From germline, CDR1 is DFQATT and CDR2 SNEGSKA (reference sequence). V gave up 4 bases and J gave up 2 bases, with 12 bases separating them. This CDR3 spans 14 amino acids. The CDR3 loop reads CSATAYRTYNEQFF. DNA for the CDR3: TGCAGTGCTACAGCGTACAGAACCTACAATGAGCAGTTCTTC.

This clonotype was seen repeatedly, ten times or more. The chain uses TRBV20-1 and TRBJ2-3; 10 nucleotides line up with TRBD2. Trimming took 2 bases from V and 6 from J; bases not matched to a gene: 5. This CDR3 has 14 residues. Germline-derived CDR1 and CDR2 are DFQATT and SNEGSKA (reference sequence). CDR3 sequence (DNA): TGCAGTGCTAGACCTAGCGGGAGATGGGATACGCAGTATTTT. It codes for CSARPSGRWDTQYF.